The clone carrying this TCR beta chain appeared a few times. Each CDR3 protein is one row after TCRdb ran MiXCR on the 5' RACE reads. The sample comprises about 690,000 distinct CDR3 sequences, around 6% of which are singletons, and 1.5% to 2% rests with the top ten. This specimen belongs to a study of identical twins. The CDR3 runs to 16 residues. The germline CDR1 and CDR2 sequences are LGHDT and YNNKEL (reference sequence). Trimming cost V 2 bases and J 0 bases, with 8 bases left between them. The chain uses TRBV3-1 and TRBJ2-6; no reliable D call. This sequence was found in a man younger than 35 in good health. The sequenced sample consisted of naive T cells sorted from blood. The CDR3 region is CASSQLLNSGANVLTF. The CDR3, as DNA: TGTGCCAGCAGCCAACTACTAAACTCTGGGGCCAACGTCCTGACTTTC.